These T cell receptor beta chains were read from a single sample in a study of T cells in Graves' hyperthyroidism and ophthalmopathy. TCRdb re-called the multiplex PCR reads with MiXCR, one entry per CDR3 protein. The sample holds fewer than 650,000 distinct CDR3 sequences, about 14% seen once. What was sequenced was blood. The source of these receptors is a woman in her thirties or forties with Graves' ophthalmopathy. CDR3s include the opening cysteine and the closing phenylalanine or tryptophan. Fields, in order: clone size, D gene, J gene, V gene, CDR3 protein, CDR3 DNA. D genes are given only for firm matches. The listing skips clone size in some rows; elsewhere it reads once, few, many or a size class.

clone size: many
D gene: -
J gene: TRBJ1-1
V gene: TRBV7-2
CDR3 protein: CASSLAQGPEAFF
CDR3 DNA: TGTGCCAGCAGCTTAGCCCAGGGCCCTGAAGCTTTCTTT

clone size: once
D gene: -
J gene: TRBJ1-5
V gene: TRBV18
CDR3 protein: CASSAPGGYSNQPQHF
CDR3 DNA: TGTGCCAGCTCAGCTCCGGGCGGGTATAGCAATCAGCCCCAGCATTTT

clone size: -
D gene: TRBD1
J gene: TRBJ2-7
V gene: TRBV28
CDR3 protein: CASSLPRTGLRYEQYF
CDR3 DNA: TGTGCCAGCAGTCTTCCCAGGACAGGGTTGCGCTACGAGCAGTACTTC

clone size: many
D gene: -
J gene: TRBJ1-4
V gene: TRBV11-2
CDR3 protein: CACSGGGEKLFF
CDR3 DNA: TGTGCCTGCTCTGGGGGAGGCGAAAAACTGTTTTTT

clone size: -
D gene: -
J gene: TRBJ2-7
V gene: TRBV27
CDR3 protein: CATASGNRYEQYF
CDR3 DNA: TGTGCCACCGCATCGGGTAATAGGTACGAGCAGTACTTC

clone size: -
D gene: -
J gene: TRBJ2-2
V gene: TRBV30
CDR3 protein: CAWSARTNTGELFF
CDR3 DNA: TGTGCCTGGAGTGCCCGGACGAACACCGGGGAGCTGTTTTTT

clone size: many
D gene: -
J gene: TRBJ2-2
V gene: TRBV5-5
CDR3 protein: CASSFQSTGELFF
CDR3 DNA: TGTGCCAGCAGCTTCCAGAGCACCGGGGAGCTGTTTTTT

clone size: many
D gene: TRBD2
J gene: TRBJ2-1
V gene: TRBV9
CDR3 protein: CASSVAGLAVNEQFF
CDR3 DNA: TGTGCCAGCAGCGTCGCCGGACTAGCGGTTAATGAGCAGTTCTTC

clone size: many
D gene: -
J gene: TRBJ1-1
V gene: TRBV20-1
CDR3 protein: CSAVRVLGTEAFF
CDR3 DNA: TGCAGTGCCGTTAGGGTTTTAGGCACTGAAGCTTTCTTT

clone size: many
D gene: TRBD2
J gene: TRBJ2-7
V gene: TRBV6-2/TRBV6-3
CDR3 protein: CASRRTSGEASYEQYF
CDR3 DNA: TGTGCCAGCAGAAGGACTAGCGGAGAAGCATCCTACGAGCAGTACTTC

clone size: -
D gene: TRBD1
J gene: TRBJ2-7
V gene: TRBV28
CDR3 protein: CASSLLTGGSYEQYF
CDR3 DNA: TGTGCCAGCAGTTTGCTGACAGGGGGCTCCTACGAGCAGTACTTC

clone size: many
D gene: -
J gene: TRBJ1-1
V gene: TRBV6-1
CDR3 protein: CASRDGSNTEAFF
CDR3 DNA: TGTGCCAGCAGGGACGGATCGAACACTGAAGCTTTCTTT

clone size: -
D gene: -
J gene: TRBJ1-1
V gene: TRBV5-4
CDR3 protein: CASSLSPSGRKLRNTEAFF
CDR3 DNA: TGTGCCAGCAGCTTGTCCCCCTCAGGGAGAAAGCTCAGGAACACTGAAGCTTTCTTT

clone size: many
D gene: -
J gene: TRBJ1-5
V gene: TRBV2
CDR3 protein: CASSEEAGPNQPQHF
CDR3 DNA: TGTGCCAGCAGTGAAGAGGCAGGCCCCAATCAGCCCCAGCATTTT

clone size: -
D gene: -
J gene: TRBJ1-1
V gene: TRBV28
CDR3 protein: CASGDPGQRNTEAFF
CDR3 DNA: TGTGCCAGCGGTGACCCGGGACAAAGGAACACTGAAGCTTTCTTT

clone size: many
D gene: TRBD1
J gene: TRBJ2-7
V gene: TRBV6-1
CDR3 protein: CASKGQIYEQYF
CDR3 DNA: TGTGCCAGCAAGGGACAGATTTACGAGCAGTACTTC

clone size: many
D gene: -
J gene: TRBJ2-7
V gene: TRBV28
CDR3 protein: CASSPGTGADEQYF
CDR3 DNA: TGTGCCAGCAGCCCCGGGACGGGAGCGGACGAGCAGTACTTC

clone size: many
D gene: -
J gene: TRBJ1-5
V gene: TRBV2
CDR3 protein: CASKVAGYSNQPQHF
CDR3 DNA: TGTGCCAGCAAGGTCGCCGGTTATAGCAATCAGCCCCAGCATTTT

clone size: many
D gene: TRBD1
J gene: TRBJ1-2
V gene: TRBV6-1
CDR3 protein: CASSPTDREIGYTF
CDR3 DNA: TGTGCCAGCAGCCCCACTGACAGGGAGATTGGCTACACCTTC

clone size: many
D gene: TRBD2
J gene: TRBJ2-7
V gene: TRBV14
CDR3 protein: CASSTGSGRAEQYF
CDR3 DNA: TGTGCCAGCAGTACGGGGAGCGGGAGGGCCGAGCAGTACTTC

clone size: many
D gene: -
J gene: TRBJ1-2
V gene: TRBV11-2
CDR3 protein: CASSLDVTNYGYTF
CDR3 DNA: TGTGCCAGCAGCTTAGATGTGACTAACTATGGCTACACCTTC

clone size: -
D gene: -
J gene: TRBJ1-5
V gene: TRBV4-1
CDR3 protein: CASSQGAGGGQPQHF
CDR3 DNA: TGCGCCAGCAGCCAAGGTGCCGGGGGCGGTCAGCCCCAGCATTTT

clone size: many
D gene: -
J gene: TRBJ2-3
V gene: TRBV12-3/TRBV12-4
CDR3 protein: CASTTVDPTDTQYF
CDR3 DNA: TGTGCCAGCACGACGGTAGACCCCACAGATACGCAGTATTTT

clone size: -
D gene: TRBD2
J gene: TRBJ2-5
V gene: TRBV20-1
CDR3 protein: CSASSWGLAGGTQETQYF
CDR3 DNA: TGCAGTGCTAGCTCATGGGGACTAGCGGGAGGTACACAAGAGACCCAGTACTTC

clone size: many
D gene: -
J gene: TRBJ2-5
V gene: TRBV12-3/TRBV12-4
CDR3 protein: CASLIQGWETQYF
CDR3 DNA: TGTGCCAGTCTAATTCAGGGGTGGGAGACCCAGTACTTC

clone size: -
D gene: TRBD1
J gene: TRBJ1-2
V gene: TRBV6-2/TRBV6-3
CDR3 protein: CASSYPVRGRKNGYTF
CDR3 DNA: TGTGCCAGCAGTTACCCCGTTAGGGGGCGAAAAAATGGCTACACCTTC

clone size: many
D gene: TRBD1
J gene: TRBJ2-7
V gene: TRBV19
CDR3 protein: CASTPGRDRTYEQYF
CDR3 DNA: TGTGCCAGTACCCCGGGGCGGGACAGGACCTACGAGCAGTACTTC

clone size: many
D gene: -
J gene: TRBJ1-1
V gene: TRBV29-1
CDR3 protein: CSVESQIHTEAFF
CDR3 DNA: TGCAGCGTTGAATCTCAAATACACACTGAAGCTTTCTTT

clone size: many
D gene: -
J gene: TRBJ2-7
V gene: TRBV10-2
CDR3 protein: CASSDSPVTYEQYF
CDR3 DNA: TGCGCCAGCAGTGACTCCCCCGTCACCTACGAGCAGTACTTC

clone size: many
D gene: -
J gene: TRBJ1-5
V gene: TRBV28
CDR3 protein: CASRPSGAQPQHF
CDR3 DNA: TGTGCCAGCAGACCTTCTGGGGCTCAGCCCCAGCATTTT

clone size: many
D gene: -
J gene: TRBJ2-7
V gene: TRBV7-9
CDR3 protein: CASSRTEKYEQYF
CDR3 DNA: TGTGCCAGCAGTCGGACGGAGAAATACGAGCAGTACTTC

clone size: few
D gene: -
J gene: TRBJ2-7
V gene: TRBV11-3
CDR3 protein: CASSLGAGTYERYF
CDR3 DNA: TGTGCCAGTAGCTTAGGTGCAGGCACCTACGAGCGGTACTTC

clone size: many
D gene: -
J gene: TRBJ2-7
V gene: TRBV2
CDR3 protein: CASEKSVSSYEQYF
CDR3 DNA: TGTGCCAGCGAGAAATCGGTGAGCTCCTACGAGCAGTACTTC

clone size: few
D gene: -
J gene: TRBJ1-2
V gene: TRBV27
CDR3 protein: CASSLSGTEFYGYTF
CDR3 DNA: TGTGCCAGCAGTTTAAGCGGGACCGAGTTTTATGGCTACACCTTC

clone size: few
D gene: -
J gene: TRBJ2-2
V gene: TRBV29-1
CDR3 protein: CSVEGQVNNTGELFF
CDR3 DNA: TGCAGCGTTGAAGGGCAGGTGAATAACACCGGGGAGCTGTTTTTT

clone size: many
D gene: TRBD2
J gene: TRBJ2-7
V gene: TRBV19
CDR3 protein: CASSPGLAGVSYEQYF
CDR3 DNA: TGTGCCAGTAGCCCGGGACTAGCGGGAGTCTCCTACGAGCAGTACTTC

clone size: few
D gene: TRBD1
J gene: TRBJ2-7
V gene: TRBV20-1
CDR3 protein: CSAPGTESSYEQYF
CDR3 DNA: TGCAGTGCACCCGGGACAGAAAGCTCCTACGAGCAGTACTTC

clone size: many
D gene: TRBD2
J gene: TRBJ2-5
V gene: TRBV27
CDR3 protein: CASSSGLAGAAFGETQYF
CDR3 DNA: TGTGCCAGCAGTTCGGGACTAGCGGGAGCGGCATTTGGAGAGACCCAGTACTTC

clone size: many
D gene: -
J gene: TRBJ2-7
V gene: TRBV6-2/TRBV6-3
CDR3 protein: CASSYYGGDYEQYF
CDR3 DNA: TGTGCCAGCAGTTACTACGGCGGAGACTACGAGCAGTACTTC

clone size: -
D gene: -
J gene: TRBJ2-2
V gene: TRBV28
CDR3 protein: CASSPRLAGELFF
CDR3 DNA: TGTGCCAGCAGTCCCAGACTCGCCGGGGAGCTGTTTTTT

clone size: -
D gene: -
J gene: TRBJ1-6
V gene: TRBV20-1
CDR3 protein: CSARVPTGYNSPLHF
CDR3 DNA: TGCAGTGCTAGAGTTCCGACAGGCTATAATTCACCCCTCCACTTT

clone size: many
D gene: TRBD1
J gene: TRBJ2-7
V gene: TRBV7-9
CDR3 protein: CASSGRDSAYEQYF
CDR3 DNA: TGTGCCAGCAGCGGCCGGGACAGTGCCTACGAGCAGTACTTC

clone size: many
D gene: TRBD1
J gene: TRBJ1-2
V gene: TRBV19
CDR3 protein: CASTAGGRLNYGYTF
CDR3 DNA: TGTGCCAGTACCGCAGGGGGCAGACTTAACTATGGCTACACCTTC

clone size: many
D gene: TRBD2
J gene: TRBJ2-7
V gene: TRBV12-3/TRBV12-4
CDR3 protein: CASSFRTSGKSGREQYF
CDR3 DNA: TGTGCCAGCAGTTTCCGGACTAGCGGGAAATCGGGGAGGGAGCAGTACTTC

clone size: many
D gene: -
J gene: TRBJ2-7
V gene: TRBV27
CDR3 protein: CASSLAFGVFEQYF
CDR3 DNA: TGTGCCAGCAGTTTGGCTTTCGGGGTTTTCGAGCAGTACTTC

clone size: -
D gene: -
J gene: TRBJ2-7
V gene: TRBV6-5
CDR3 protein: CASSYAGTEQYF
CDR3 DNA: TGTGCCAGCAGTTACGCCGGGACCGAGCAGTACTTC

clone size: few
D gene: -
J gene: TRBJ1-1
V gene: TRBV2
CDR3 protein: CASSRGAGDRTEAFF
CDR3 DNA: TGTGCCAGCAGTCGGGGCGCAGGGGACCGCACTGAAGCTTTCTTT

clone size: -
D gene: TRBD1
J gene: TRBJ1-2
V gene: TRBV20-1
CDR3 protein: CSARDIKGQGIGSNYGYTF
CDR3 DNA: TGCAGTGCTAGAGATATTAAGGGACAGGGGATAGGGTCTAACTATGGCTACACCTTC

clone size: many
D gene: -
J gene: TRBJ2-4
V gene: TRBV20-1
CDR3 protein: CSARGRDIQYF
CDR3 DNA: TGCAGTGCTAGGGGCAGAGACATTCAGTACTTC

clone size: many
D gene: -
J gene: TRBJ2-5
V gene: TRBV6-1
CDR3 protein: CASRRGVGETQYF
CDR3 DNA: TGTGCCAGCAGGAGGGGGGTTGGAGAGACCCAGTACTTC

clone size: many
D gene: -
J gene: TRBJ2-7
V gene: TRBV19
CDR3 protein: CASSEGNYEQYF
CDR3 DNA: TGTGCCAGTAGCGAGGGCAACTACGAGCAGTACTTC